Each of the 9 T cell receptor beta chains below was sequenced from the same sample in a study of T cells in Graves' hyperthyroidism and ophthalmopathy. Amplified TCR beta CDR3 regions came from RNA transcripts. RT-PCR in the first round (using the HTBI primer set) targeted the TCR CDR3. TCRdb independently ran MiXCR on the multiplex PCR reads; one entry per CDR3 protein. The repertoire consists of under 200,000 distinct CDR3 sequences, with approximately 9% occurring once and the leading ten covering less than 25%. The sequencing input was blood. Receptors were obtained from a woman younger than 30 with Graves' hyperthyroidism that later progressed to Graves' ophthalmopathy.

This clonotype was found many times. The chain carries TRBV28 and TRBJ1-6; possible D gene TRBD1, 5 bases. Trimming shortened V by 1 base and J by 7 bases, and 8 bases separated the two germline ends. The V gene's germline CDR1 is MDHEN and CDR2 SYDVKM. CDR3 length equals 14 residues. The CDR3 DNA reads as TGTGCCAGCAGTTTATACAGGACCAATTCACCCCTCCACTTT. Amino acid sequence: CASSLYRTNSPLHF.

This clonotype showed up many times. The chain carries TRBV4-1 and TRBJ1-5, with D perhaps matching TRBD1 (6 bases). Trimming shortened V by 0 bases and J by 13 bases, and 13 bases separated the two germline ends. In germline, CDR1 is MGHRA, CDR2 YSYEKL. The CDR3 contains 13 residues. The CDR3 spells CASSQDFTGLQHF. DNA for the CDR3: TGCGCCAGCAGCCAAGACTTCACAGGGCTACAGCATTTT.

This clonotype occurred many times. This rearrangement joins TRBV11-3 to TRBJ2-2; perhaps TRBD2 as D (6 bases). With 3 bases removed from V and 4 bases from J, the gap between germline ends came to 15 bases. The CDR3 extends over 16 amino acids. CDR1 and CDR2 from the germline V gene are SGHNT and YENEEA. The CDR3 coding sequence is TGTGCCAGCAGCTTTATGGGGACTCGAGGCACCGGGGAGCTGTTTTTT. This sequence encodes CASSFMGTRGTGELFF.

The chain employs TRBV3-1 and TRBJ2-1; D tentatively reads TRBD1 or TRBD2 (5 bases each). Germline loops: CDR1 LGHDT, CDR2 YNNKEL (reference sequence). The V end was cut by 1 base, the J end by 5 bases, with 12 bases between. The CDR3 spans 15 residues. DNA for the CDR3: TGTGCCAGCAGCCAAGCTGGGGACCGAGACAATGAGCAGTTCTTC. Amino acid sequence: CASSQAGDRDNEQFF.

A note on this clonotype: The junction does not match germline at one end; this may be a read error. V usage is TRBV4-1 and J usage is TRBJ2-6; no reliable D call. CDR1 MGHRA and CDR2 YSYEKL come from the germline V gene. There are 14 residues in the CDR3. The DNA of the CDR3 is TGCACCAGCAGCCCCTTATCTGGGGCCAACGTCCTGACTTTC. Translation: CTSSPLSGANVLTF.

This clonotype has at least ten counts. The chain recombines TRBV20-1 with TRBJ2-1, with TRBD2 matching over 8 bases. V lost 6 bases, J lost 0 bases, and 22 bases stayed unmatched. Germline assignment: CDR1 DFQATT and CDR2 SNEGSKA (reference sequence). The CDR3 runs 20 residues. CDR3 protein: CSATRRRVAGHSISYNEQFF. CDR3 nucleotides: TGCAGTGCCACCCGCCGACGGGTAGCGGGACACTCAATCTCCTACAATGAGCAGTTCTTC.

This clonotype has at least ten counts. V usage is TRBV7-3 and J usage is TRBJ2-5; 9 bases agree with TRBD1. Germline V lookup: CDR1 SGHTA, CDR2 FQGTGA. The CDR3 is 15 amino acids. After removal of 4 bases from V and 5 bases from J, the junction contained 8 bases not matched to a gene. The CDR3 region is CASSSGQGNIETQYF. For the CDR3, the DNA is TGTGCCAGCAGCTCGGGACAGGGTAATATCGAGACCCAGTACTTC. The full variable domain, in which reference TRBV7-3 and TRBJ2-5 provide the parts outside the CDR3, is GAGVSQTPSNKVTEKGKYVELRCDPISGHTALYWYRQSLGQGPEFLIYFQGTGAADDSGLPNDRFFAVRPEGSVSTLKIQRTERGDSAVYLCASSSGQGNIETQYFGPGTRLLVL.

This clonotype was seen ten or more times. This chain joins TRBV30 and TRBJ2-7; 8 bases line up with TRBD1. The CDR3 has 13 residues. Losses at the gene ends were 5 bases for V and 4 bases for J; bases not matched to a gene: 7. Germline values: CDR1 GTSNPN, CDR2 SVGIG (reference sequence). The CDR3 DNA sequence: TGTGCCTGGTCGACAGGGGACCCTTACGAGCAGTACTTC. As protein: CAWSTGDPYEQYF. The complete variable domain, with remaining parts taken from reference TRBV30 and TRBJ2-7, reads SQTIHQWPATLVQPVGSPLSLECTVEGTSNPNLYWYRQAAGRGLQLLFYSVGIGQISSEVPQNLSASRPQDRQFILSSKKLLLSDSGFYLCAWSTGDPYEQYFGPGTRLTVT.

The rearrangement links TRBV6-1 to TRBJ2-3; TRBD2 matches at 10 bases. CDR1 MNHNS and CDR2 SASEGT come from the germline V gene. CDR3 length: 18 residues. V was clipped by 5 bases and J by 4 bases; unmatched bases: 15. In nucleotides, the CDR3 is TGTGCCAGCAGTTACGGTCTACCCAGCGGGGGGGATTCAGATACGCAGTATTTT. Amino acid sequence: CASSYGLPSGGDSDTQYF.